The 2 T cell receptor beta chains presented below share a single source sample, sequenced in a study of vaccination effects on CD4 cells after COVID-19 (dated by TCRdb to 2021 to 2024). The receptor library was made with the immunoSEQ multiplex PCR assay. Imported from immuneACCESS, the table was reduced by TCRdb to in-frame sequences with V and J called. These copies leave out some clones; in studies compared against another copy, an unresolved V gene accounts for under half, and the cause of the remainder is not known. Within this sample are tens of thousands of clones, with around 70% of them counted one time only. The top ten clones comprise roughly 1.5% of the sample. In the ViraFEST assay, PBMC were stimulated with viral peptide pools, and TCR sequencing was then used to find antigen-specific CD4+ T cell clonotypes based on their expansion. After less than 13 days of culture, CD4+ T cells were isolated with the EasySep CD4+ T cell isolation kit. Participants received two doses of either the BNT162b2 or the mRNA-1273 mRNA SARS-CoV-2 vaccine.

Antigens of these TCRs are unknown. This sample comprised CD4+ T cells from PBMCs cultured with HCoV-229E spike peptides, obtained after COVID-19 vaccination. What the cell subset or site label conveys for this sample: HCoV-229E spike overlapping peptide pool stimulation. The receptors shown here come from a human donor who received a COVID-19 vaccine.

The CDR3 sequence is CSVRLAGQETQYF. The CDR3 DNA sequence: TGCAGCGTCCGACTAGCCGGTCAAGAGACCCAGTACTTC. The rearrangement joins TRBV29-1 to TRBJ2-5, with 7 bases identical to TRBD2. CDR1 and CDR2 from the germline V gene are SQVTM and ANQGSEA. The CDR3 loop spans 13 amino acids. Trimming at V came to 6 bases and at J to 2 bases, leaving 6 bases not matched to a gene.

The chain recombines TRBV11-3 with TRBJ1-3; 7 nucleotides agree with TRBD1. The CDR3 spans 16 residues. The V gene's germline CDR1 is SGHNT and CDR2 YENEEA. The V gene end was trimmed by 5 bases and the J gene end by 3 bases; junction bases not matched to a gene: 10. The CDR3 protein is CASSPTGSDLGNTIYF. The CDR3 DNA follows: TGTGCCAGCAGCCCGACAGGGAGTGACCTTGGAAACACCATATATTTT.